The sequence of this T cell receptor (beta chain) was determined in a study of shared clonotypes between healthy human individuals. Germline-derived CDR1 and CDR2 are KGHSH and LQKENI. There are 16 residues in the CDR3. The V end lost 5 bases, the J end lost 2 bases, and 16 bases lay between the germline ends. Using immunoSEQ multiplex PCR, the repertoire was profiled, and TCRdb retains in-frame clones only, with some absent. Among roughly 2,500,000 clones, 80% to 95% were seen once, and the ten largest hold roughly 0.36%. J is TRBJ1-5 and V is TRBV18, with D unclear. Sequenced material: naive CD4+ T cells from PBMCs. The sample's subset: CD45RA+ positively selected. This TCR was recovered from a man between 18 and 35 years old in good health. Some clones in this sample may be carry-over from other donors' samples. CDR3 sequence: CASSWGVGRGNQPQHF. Written as DNA, the CDR3 is TGTGCCAGCTCATGGGGAGTGGGGAGAGGCAATCAGCCCCAGCATTTT.